The text below deals with one T cell receptor beta chain. Antigen: not known. TCRdb reworked the 5' RACE reads into one entry per CDR3 protein, no DNA. The sample has 300,000 to 400,000 distinct CDR3 sequences. The data derive from a study of monozygotic twins with inflammatory bowel disease. Notes on the study in general: The sharing of clonotypes with others was lower in IBD patients than in healthy twins, especially with disease activity.

The material sequenced was blood. This sequence was found in a human donor with ulcerative colitis or Crohn's disease, or a healthy co-twin of an affected twin (not recorded which).

CDR3 amino acids: CASSYRRTVFEDQKGPHF. This chain uses TRBV6-2 or TRBV6-3 with TRBJ1-2; TCRdb names TRBD1, which stays unverified in the absence of DNA. Germline lookup yields CDR1 MNHEY and CDR2 SVGEGT. The CDR3 has 18 amino acids.